This T cell receptor beta chain was captured in a study of CD4 T cells in relation to SARS-CoV-2 and coronaviruses. CDR3 length: 15 amino acids. Germline V gene sequence: CDR1 SGHAT, CDR2 FQNNGV. Trimming stripped 2 bases from V and 5 bases from J, with 15 bases between. Concerning this clone itself: As yet, its antigen is unknown.

CD4+ T cells from unexposed donors were obtained before the COVID-19 pandemic (2011-2018). Isolation of CD4+ T cells took place after 10 days in culture. Produced via immunoSEQ multiplex PCR; TCRdb's table is partial and in-frame only. The profile shows some 19,000 clones, 70% to 85% of them singletons. The chain joins TRBV11-2 to TRBJ2-5; TRBD2 is a possible D gene (6 bases). The sequence came from a human donor in good health. Specimen: CD4+ T cells from PBMCs, cultured in vitro. The CDR3 spells CASSLFGGTWETQYF. DNA for the CDR3: TGTGCCAGCAGCTTATTTGGAGGGACTTGGGAGACCCAGTACTTC.